The 3 T cell receptor beta chains below all came from one sample that was sequenced in a study of cytomegalovirus exposure and HLA in healthy donors. With 60 Vbeta and 13 Jbeta primers, the PCR was carried out. Using immunoSEQ multiplex PCR, the repertoire was profiled, and TCRdb retains in-frame clones only, with some absent. This sample carries approximately 100,000 clones, 65% to 80% of them seen once, and the ten largest clones take 3% to 4.5%. Sequenced input: PBMCs. Receptors were obtained from a man in his 60s in good health and CMV-seronegative.

The CDR3 coding sequence is TGTGCCACCAGCAGAATGGGGACAGGGGCTCAGGAGATCCCCGGGGAGCTGTTTTTT. Residues: CATSRMGTGAQEIPGELFF. This sequence joins TRBV15 and TRBJ2-2; 10 positions match TRBD1. The CDR3 covers 19 residues. Looked up from germline, CDR1 is LNHNV and CDR2 is YYDKDF (reference sequence). After removal of 2 bases from V and 6 bases from J, the junction contained 15 bases not matched to a gene.

This chain joins TRBV2 and TRBJ1-1, with 11 bases lining up with TRBD1. The CDR3 has 16 amino acids. The J segment lost 0 bases and the V segment lost 7 bases, leaving 7 bases of the junction unmatched. CDR1 is SNHLY and CDR2 is FYNNEI in the germline V gene. Here the CDR3 reads CASTPRTGGLNTEAFF. The CDR3 bases are TGTGCCAGCACCCCCAGGACAGGGGGCCTGAACACTGAAGCTTTCTTT.

The chain combines TRBV30 with TRBJ2-2; TRBD2 is a possible D gene (5 bases). V lost 3 bases to trimming and J lost 7 bases, with 15 bases between them. The CDR3 runs 14 residues. The V gene's germline CDR1 is GTSNPN and CDR2 SVGIG (reference sequence). CDR3 protein: CAWRWAGVGGELFF. For the CDR3, the DNA is TGTGCCTGGAGATGGGCCGGGGTTGGCGGGGAGCTGTTTTTT.